These 29 T cell receptor beta chains were sequenced from one sample in a study of chemoradiotherapy in HPV16-positive cancers. Here immunoSEQ multiplex PCR was the method, and the copy in TCRdb shows in-frame clones only, minus some. The table records about 3,400 clones, under 95% of them present only once. The input for sequencing was blood, taken from a patient who underwent chemoradiotherapy. These receptors all stem from a human donor with HPV-associated anogenital cancer.

This clone was recorded a few times. The V call is TRBV19, the J call TRBJ2-7, with TRBD1 matching 9 bases. Trimming at V came to 4 bases and at J to 2 bases, leaving 6 bases not matched to a gene. From germline, CDR1 is LNHDA and CDR2 SQIVND (reference sequence). CDR3 length: 15 amino acids. The CDR3 sequence: CASSTWRTGAYEQYF. The CDR3 DNA reads TGTGCCAGTAGTACTTGGAGGACAGGGGCCTACGAGCAGTACTTC.

The chain uses TRBV29-1 and TRBJ1-2; TRBD1 aligns across 9 bases. J was trimmed by 4 bases and V by 5 bases; bases with no gene match: 2. The CDR3 has 12 residues. Germline-derived CDR1 and CDR2 are SQVTM and ANQGSEA. CDR3 protein: CSVQQGAYGYTF. In DNA form, the CDR3 reads TGCAGCGTTCAACAGGGGGCCTATGGCTACACCTTC. The complete variable domain, with remaining parts taken from reference TRBV29-1 and TRBJ1-2, reads SAVISQKPSRDICQRGTSLTIQCQVDSQVTMMFWYRQQPGQSLTLIATANQGSEATYESGFVIDKFPISRPNLTFSTLTVSNMSPEDSSIYLCSVQQGAYGYTFGSGTRLTVV.

The V call is TRBV27, the J call TRBJ1-2; tentatively, D is TRBD1 (5 bases). V gave up 5 bases and J gave up 8 bases, with 24 bases separating them. CDR3 size: 16 residues. In germline, CDR1 is MNHEY, CDR2 SMNVEV (reference sequence). CDR3 residues: CASSPPTREGIRGYTF. The DNA for the CDR3 is TGTGCCAGCAGTCCACCGACCAGGGAAGGGATTCGGGGCTACACCTTC.

The genes are TRBV5-1 and TRBJ1-2; TRBD1 aligns across 7 bases. V dropped 4 bases and J dropped 4; count of bases not matched to a gene: 4. The germline V gene has CDR1 SGHRS and CDR2 YFSETQ. The CDR3 sequence is 13 residues long. The CDR3 coding sequence is TGCGCCAGCAGCGGGGGACAGCTCTATGGCTACACCTTC. The encoded protein is CASSGGQLYGYTF.

The chain uses TRBV9 and TRBJ2-3; 12 nucleotides agree with TRBD2. V lost 3 bases to trimming and J lost 3 bases; unmatched junction nucleotides: 2. The CDR3 contains 15 residues. Germline values: CDR1 SGDLS, CDR2 YYNGEE. The CDR3 protein is CASSATSGSTDTQYF. In DNA form, the CDR3 reads TGTGCCAGCAGCGCGACTAGCGGGAGTACAGATACGCAGTATTTT.

V and J are TRBV4-3 and TRBJ2-1; possible D gene TRBD1, 7 bases. Germline CDR1 is LGHNA and CDR2 is YSLEER. The V end lost 0 bases, the J end lost 3 bases, and 15 bases lay between the germline ends. The CDR3 runs to 17 residues. The CDR3 nucleotides read TGCGCCAGCAGCCAAGATAGGTTCCAGGGGGGCTACAATGAGCAGTTCTTC. It is translated as CASSQDRFQGGYNEQFF.

This chain joins TRBV5-4 and TRBJ2-2, with D hard to call. V lost 5 bases to trimming and J lost 2 bases, with 10 bases between them. The CDR3 length is 14 residues. Looked up from germline, CDR1 is SGHNT and CDR2 is YYREEE (reference sequence). CDR3 sequence (DNA): TGTGCCAGCAGTTCTATACCAAACACCGGGGAGCTGTTTTTT. Encoded protein: CASSSIPNTGELFF.

The J gene is TRBJ1-3, the V gene TRBV6-1; the match to TRBD1 covers 8 bases. CDR3 length: 13 residues. From germline, CDR1 is MNHNS and CDR2 SASEGT. Trimming removed 6 bases from V and 3 bases from J; junction bases left unmatched: 1. The CDR3 bases are TGTGCCAGCAGGACAGGGGTTGGAAACACCATATATTTT. Amino acid sequence: CASRTGVGNTIYF.

V is TRBV7-2 and J is TRBJ1-5; TRBD1 matches at 8 bases. V was pared by 5 bases and J by 2 bases, with 5 bases of the junction left unmatched. CDR1 is SGHTA and CDR2 is FQGNSA in the germline V gene. CDR3 length: 15 amino acids. The DNA of the CDR3 is TGTGCCAGCAGCCCCTCAGGGGGCGGCAATCAGCCCCAGCATTTT. As protein: CASSPSGGGNQPQHF. The full variable domain, rest sourced from reference TRBV7-2 and TRBJ1-5, is GAGVSQSPSNKVTEKGKDVELRCDPISGHTALYWYRQSLGQGLEFLIYFQGNSAPDKSGLPSDRFSAERTGGSVSTLTIQRTQQEDSAVYLCASSPSGGGNQPQHFGDGTRLSIL.

This clone was seen more than once but under ten times. The CDR3 region has the DNA TGTGCCAGCAGCTTAGCCGCGTCAGGGGGCGGCGGCTACACCTTC. Its translation is CASSLAASGGGGYTF. The rearrangement links TRBV7-9 to TRBJ1-2; 8 positions match TRBD1. The V segment lost 0 bases and the J segment 8 bases; nucleotides outside the gene matches: 8. Germline V gene data show CDR1 as SEHNR and CDR2 as FQNEAQ (reference sequence). This CDR3 spans 15 amino acids.

The chain combines TRBV5-6 with TRBJ1-5; D not certain. CDR3 length: 13 amino acids. From germline, CDR1 is SGHDT and CDR2 YYEEEE. V was trimmed by 4 bases and J by 2 bases, leaving 7 bases between them. CDR3 region: CASSRVRNQPQHF. CDR3 in DNA: TGTGCCAGCAGCAGGGTTCGCAATCAGCCCCAGCATTTT.

The chain combines TRBV5-4 with TRBJ2-7; the D gene is possibly TRBD2 (6 bases). CDR3 length equals 15 residues. The V and J ends lost 0 bases and 0 bases respectively, with 10 bases between them. CDR1 SGHNT and CDR2 YYREEE come from the germline V gene (reference sequence). The CDR3 spells CASSLAGGSSYEQYF. The CDR3 region has the DNA TGTGCCAGCAGCTTGGCTGGGGGGAGCTCCTACGAGCAGTACTTC.

J is TRBJ2-7 and V is TRBV5-4; possibly TRBD1 for D (5 bases). CDR1 SGHNT and CDR2 YYREEE come from the germline V gene (reference sequence). V lost 4 bases and J lost 2, with 13 bases in between. CDR3 length equals 14 residues. This chain's CDR3 is CASSPRQSTYEQYF. CDR3 nucleotide sequence: TGTGCCAGCAGCCCGAGACAGTCGACCTACGAGCAGTACTTC.

CDR3 amino acids: CASRGQGANNEQFF. In nucleotides, the CDR3 is TGTGCCAGCAGAGGACAGGGGGCCAACAATGAGCAGTTCTTC. The chain has TRBV27 and TRBJ2-1; 11 bases map to TRBD1. CDR1 and CDR2 from the germline V gene are MNHEY and SMNVEV (reference sequence). V dropped 6 bases and J dropped 5; count of bases not matched to a gene: 3. There are 14 residues in the CDR3.

The rearrangement joins TRBV19 to TRBJ1-1; D possibly corresponds to TRBD1 (5 bases). CDR1 is LNHDA and CDR2 is SQIVND in the germline V gene (reference sequence). The CDR3 totals 14 residues. Trimming cost V 3 bases and J 1 base, with 9 bases left between them. The CDR3 nucleotides read TGTGCCAGTAGTATTGGGGGGAGGAACACTGAAGCTTTCTTT. Protein: CASSIGGRNTEAFF.

This rearrangement joins TRBV7-2 to TRBJ2-6; D is uncertain. V lost 4 bases and J 1 base, leaving 5 bases between the germline ends. CDR1 is SGHTA and CDR2 is FQGNSA in the germline V gene. The length of the CDR3 is 14 residues. In nucleotides, the CDR3 is TGTGCCAGCAGCTATGGATCTGGGGCCAACGTCCTGACTTTC. It encodes CASSYGSGANVLTF.

V gene TRBV7-3 combines with J gene TRBJ2-3, with 11 bases aligning to TRBD2. V was clipped by 4 bases and J by 0 bases; unmatched bases: 3. The CDR3 is 16 amino acids. The germline gives CDR1 SGHTA, CDR2 FQGTGA. The CDR3 sequence: CASSSIAGGSTDTQYF. CDR3 nucleotide sequence: TGTGCCAGCAGCTCAATAGCGGGGGGGAGCACAGATACGCAGTATTTT.

The rearrangement uses TRBV15 and TRBJ1-6; the D gene is possibly TRBD1 (6 bases). Deletions cut 0 bases from V and 7 bases from J, with 10 bases between. Germline-derived CDR1 and CDR2 are LNHNV and YYDKDF (reference sequence). The CDR3 has 15 amino acids. CDR3 loop: CATSRDGGRNSPLHF. The DNA for the CDR3 is TGTGCCACCAGCAGAGATGGGGGGCGGAATTCACCCCTCCACTTT.

The count of this clone is one. The gene calls are TRBV4-3 and TRBJ2-3; 11 bases fit TRBD2. After removal of 0 bases from V and 0 bases from J, the junction contained 8 bases not matched to a gene. The CDR3 contains 19 residues. From germline, CDR1 is LGHNA and CDR2 YSLEER. This CDR3 reads CASSQDWVGTSGSTDTQYF. The CDR3 nucleotides read TGCGCCAGCAGCCAAGATTGGGTTGGGACTAGCGGTAGCACAGATACGCAGTATTTT.

This chain uses TRBV18 with TRBJ2-5; a possible D gene is TRBD1 (6 bases). Germline lookup yields CDR1 KGHSH and CDR2 LQKENI. Trimming stripped 5 bases from V and 5 bases from J, with 12 bases between. There are 13 residues in the CDR3. CDR3 sequence (DNA): TGTGCCAGCTCAACTACAGGGTTGGAGACCCAGTACTTC. It specifies CASSTTGLETQYF.

V and J are TRBV7-9 and TRBJ2-3; D not certain. The CDR3 spans 14 residues. V shed 7 bases and J shed 2 bases, with 13 bases lying between them. The V gene's germline CDR1 is SEHNR and CDR2 FQNEAQ (reference sequence). The CDR3 here is CASNPPQHTDTQYF. CDR3 nucleotide sequence: TGTGCCAGCAACCCACCCCAGCACACAGATACGCAGTATTTT.

The chain recombines TRBV9 with TRBJ2-1; D tentatively reads TRBD1 or TRBD2 (6 bases each). Per the germline V gene, CDR1 is SGDLS and CDR2 is YYNGEE. Deletions cut 0 bases from V and 9 bases from J, with 10 bases between. The CDR3 consists of 13 residues. The CDR3 DNA follows: TGTGCCAGCAGCGTAGCCGGGGGCAGTGAGCAGTTCTTC. Its protein product is CASSVAGGSEQFF.

The V and J genes are TRBV2 and TRBJ2-6; no reliable D call. There are 17 residues in the CDR3. Germline V gene lookup returns CDR1 SNHLY and CDR2 FYNNEI. Trimming pared 6 bases from V and 2 bases from J, leaving 17 bases between. The DNA of the CDR3 is TGTGCCAGCAGCGACCAACCGATACATACTGGGGCCAACGTCCTGACTTTC. Protein: CASSDQPIHTGANVLTF.

This rearrangement joins TRBV4-3 to TRBJ1-2; D gene ambiguous. There are 13 residues in the CDR3. V gave up 1 base and J gave up 6 bases, with 9 bases separating them. CDR1 and CDR2 from the germline V gene are LGHNA and YSLEER. The CDR3 here is CASSQARSDGYTF. Here the CDR3 DNA reads TGCGCCAGCAGCCAAGCCAGGTCAGATGGCTACACCTTC.

The rearrangement links TRBV9 to TRBJ1-2; 8 bases agree with TRBD1. J was trimmed by 1 base and V by 0 bases; bases with no gene match: 5. From germline, CDR1 is SGDLS and CDR2 YYNGEE. The CDR3 loop spans 16 amino acids. CDR3 nucleotides: TGTGCCAGCAGCGTAGGGGAGACAGGGGATAACTATGGCTACACCTTC. Amino acid sequence: CASSVGETGDNYGYTF.

The chain uses TRBV9 and TRBJ2-2; D gene unclear. Germline CDR1 and CDR2: SGDLS and YYNGEE. V gave up 4 bases and J gave up 6 bases, with 13 bases separating them. This CDR3 spans 14 amino acids. In nucleotides, the CDR3 is TGTGCCAGCAGCTCGGGCCTGGCCTCCGGGGAGCTGTTTTTT. Residues: CASSSGLASGELFF.

The chain carries TRBV19 and TRBJ2-1; D call uncertain. The CDR3 has 14 amino acids. Germline CDR1 and CDR2: LNHDA and SQIVND (reference sequence). Trimming shortened V by 4 bases and J by 6 bases, and 13 bases separated the two germline ends. CDR3: CASSSLRWGNEQFF. CDR3 nucleotides: TGTGCCAGTAGTAGTCTGCGGTGGGGCAATGAGCAGTTCTTC.

The table lists this clone with a count of one. The chain carries TRBV11-2 and TRBJ1-1, with a weak D call TRBD1 (5 bases). The CDR3 loop spans 18 amino acids. The V end lost 1 base, the J end lost 0 bases, and 18 bases lay between the germline ends. The germline V gene has CDR1 SGHAT and CDR2 FQNNGV. The CDR3: CASSLAVSGRGMNTEAFF. CDR3 nucleotides: TGTGCCAGCAGCTTAGCCGTGTCAGGGAGAGGGATGAACACTGAAGCTTTCTTT.

The chain combines TRBV10-3 with TRBJ1-2, with 7 bases identical to TRBD1. The CDR3 has 18 amino acids. V lost 7 bases to trimming and J lost 0 bases; unmatched junction nucleotides: 17. Germline V gene data show CDR1 as ENHRY and CDR2 as SYGVKD. In DNA, the CDR3 is TGTGCCATCAAGAGTTCGAGACAGGGCCCAAATGCTAACTATGGCTACACCTTC. Protein sequence: CAIKSSRQGPNANYGYTF.